The 14 T cell receptor beta chains reported below all come from one sample, sequenced in a study of blood T cells in healthy people across ages. Primers used in a second PCR of about 7 to 12 cycles were a sample-barcoded 5' primer and a J-beta primer mix. From the 5' RACE reads, TCRdb called clonotypes with MiXCR, one entry per CDR3 protein. This table has around 690,000 distinct CDR3 sequences, about 54% appearing once. The sample comprised blood. These receptors all stem from a man between 60 and 75 years old in good health.

This chain connects TRBV28 to TRBJ1-2, with no clear D. The CDR3 extends over 12 amino acids. The germline CDR1 and CDR2 sequences are MDHEN and SYDVKM. Trimming cost V 3 bases and J 8 bases, with 10 bases left between them. CDR3 sequence (DNA): TGTGCCAGCAGTTTCGGATCCCTCGGCTACACCTTC. Its protein is CASSFGSLGYTF.

This clonotype has just one count. The chain employs TRBV4-1 and TRBJ2-3, with TRBD2 matching over 13 bases. The length of the CDR3 is 16 residues. Germline CDR1 reads MGHRA; CDR2 reads YSYEKL. Trimming removed 5 bases from V and 3 bases from J; junction bases left unmatched: 5. The CDR3 nucleotides read TGCGCCAGCAGCGCGCAACTAGCGGGGGGGACAGATACGCAGTATTTT. It is translated as CASSAQLAGGTDTQYF.

The V gene is TRBV18, the J gene TRBJ2-7, with D maybe TRBD1 (6 bases). V was shortened by 2 bases and J by 0 bases, with 11 bases between the two germline ends. This CDR3 contains 15 residues. Germline V CDR1 and CDR2: KGHSH, LQKENI. The CDR3 sequence: CASSPGGQNSYEQYF. The CDR3 DNA follows: TGTGCCAGCTCACCAGGCGGACAGAACTCCTACGAGCAGTACTTC. The entire variable domain, with the rest obtained from reference TRBV18 and TRBJ2-7, is as follows: NAGVMQNPRHLVRRRGQEARLRCSPMKGHSHVYWYRQLPEEGLKFMVYLQKENIIDESGMPKERFSAEFPKEGPSILRIQQVVRGDSAAYFCASSPGGQNSYEQYFGPGTRLTVT.

This clonotype occurred a few times. J is TRBJ2-5 and V is TRBV12-3 or TRBV12-4, with 10 positions matching TRBD2. The trim removed 3 bases at V and 5 bases at J, leaving 9 bases unmatched. This CDR3 is built from 16 residues. The CDR3, as DNA: TGTGCCAGCAGTTTTCAGCGGGGGGGCCTGGGGGAGACCCAGTACTTC. It encodes CASSFQRGGLGETQYF.

This chain uses TRBV6-5 with TRBJ1-2; TRBD1 agrees at 11 bases. With V trimmed by 9 bases and J by 8 bases, 11 bases remained unmatched. The germline V gene encodes CDR1 MNHEY and CDR2 SVGAGI. The CDR3 sequence is 14 residues long. DNA for the CDR3: TGTGCCAGTTCCACTGGACAGGGGGCGGGAGGCTACACCTTC. Protein product: CASSTGQGAGGYTF.

This clonotype has more than one count but fewer than ten. The chain has TRBV20-1 and TRBJ2-4, with 7 nucleotides matching TRBD1. The DNA end is a closer match to TRBJ2-7, so the J assignment may be wrong. CDR3 length: 13 residues. CDR1 is DFQATT, CDR2 SNEGSKA, per germline (reference sequence). This chain's CDR3 is CSARTGTAYEQYF. CDR3 in DNA: TGCAGTGCTAGAACCGGGACAGCCTACGAGCAGTACTTC.

The chain joins TRBV20-1 to TRBJ2-5; D is possibly TRBD2 (6 bases). The CDR3 has 15 amino acids. Germline V gene sequence: CDR1 DFQATT, CDR2 SNEGSKA (reference sequence). V lost 0 bases and J lost 5, with 16 bases in between. CDR3 amino acids: CSARDRGKLGETQYF. CDR3 nucleotides: TGCAGTGCTAGAGATCGCGGGAAGTTAGGGGAGACCCAGTACTTC.

This chain links TRBV12-3 or TRBV12-4 with TRBJ2-1, with 9 bases fitting TRBD2. This CDR3 spans 14 amino acids. Losses at the gene ends were 3 bases for V and 6 bases for J; bases not matched to a gene: 3. The CDR3: CASSFGGGVNEQFF. The DNA for the CDR3 is TGTGCCAGCAGTTTTGGCGGGGGGGTCAATGAGCAGTTCTTC.

The chain has TRBV9 and TRBJ2-3, with D possibly matching TRBD1 (6 bases). CDR1 is SGDLS, CDR2 YYNGEE, per germline. There are 20 residues in the CDR3. Trimming removed 0 bases from V and 6 bases from J, with 29 bases in between. Here the CDR3 DNA reads TGTGCCAGCAGCGTAGCATCAGGGGATGGGATTTCCGCCGTTGAGGATACGCAGTATTTT. Residues: CASSVASGDGISAVEDTQYF.

This chain uses TRBV7-8 with TRBJ2-1; 9 bases agree with TRBD1. Trimming at V came to 6 bases and at J to 4 bases, leaving 10 bases not matched to a gene. Germline V gene lookup returns CDR1 SGHVS and CDR2 FQNEAQ. This CDR3 has 16 amino acids. The DNA for the CDR3 is TGTGCCAGCAGTTCCCGACAGGGGGGATCATACAATGAGCAGTTCTTC. Translated: CASSSRQGGSYNEQFF.

The chain has TRBV14 and TRBJ2-5; maybe TRBD2 (6 bases). The DNA end is more similar to TRBJ2-7, so the J call may be wrong. CDR3 length: 15 residues. Germline CDR1 is SGHDN and CDR2 is FVKESK. CDR3 in DNA: TGTGCCAGCAGCCAAGTCCGCGGGGCACTCGACGAGCAGTACTTC. Encoded protein: CASSQVRGALDEQYF.

This clonotype occurred a few times. The chain employs TRBV20-1 and TRBJ2-5, with 9 nucleotides matching TRBD1. With 1 base clipped from V and 0 bases from J, the junction kept 9 bases outside the gene matches. The CDR3 runs to 17 residues. Germline assignment: CDR1 DFQATT and CDR2 SNEGSKA (reference sequence). The CDR3 DNA is TGCAGTGCTAGAGGGGGATCGGGACAGGGATACCAAGAGACCCAGTACTTC. This encodes CSARGGSGQGYQETQYF.

The J gene is TRBJ2-1, the V gene TRBV29-1; 8 bases fit TRBD1. Germline assignment: CDR1 SQVTM and CDR2 ANQGSEA. The length of the CDR3 is 13 residues. With V trimmed by 0 bases and J by 8 bases, 3 bases remained unmatched. The CDR3, as DNA: TGCAGCGTTGAAGAGATGACAGGGGATGAGCAGTTCTTC. This codes for CSVEEMTGDEQFF.

This sequence joins TRBV7-6 and TRBJ2-5, with unresolved D. Trimming removed 5 bases from V and 2 bases from J, with 12 bases in between. Germline V CDR1 and CDR2: SGHVS, FNYEAQ. This CDR3 contains 14 residues. The CDR3 bases are TGTGCCAGCAGCCCCTGGGGTAATCAAGAGACCCAGTACTTC. This sequence encodes CASSPWGNQETQYF. Full variable domain (outside the CDR3, taken from reference TRBV7-6 and TRBJ2-5): GAGVSQSPRYKVTKRGQDVALRCDPISGHVSLYWYRQALGQGPEFLTYFNYEAQQDKSGLPNDRFSAERPEGSISTLTIQRTEQRDSAMYRCASSPWGNQETQYFGPGTRLLVL.